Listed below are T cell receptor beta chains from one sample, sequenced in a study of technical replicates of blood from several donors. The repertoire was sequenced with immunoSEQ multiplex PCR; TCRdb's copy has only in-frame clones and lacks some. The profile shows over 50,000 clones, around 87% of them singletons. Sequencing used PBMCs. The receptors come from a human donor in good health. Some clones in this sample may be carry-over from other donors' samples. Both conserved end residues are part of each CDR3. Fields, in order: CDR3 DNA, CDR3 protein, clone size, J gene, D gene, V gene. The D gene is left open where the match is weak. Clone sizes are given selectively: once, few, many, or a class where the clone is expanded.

DNA: TGCGCCAGCAGCCGACTAGCGGGCGGTTACACAGATACGCAGTATTTT
CDR3: CASSRLAGGYTDTQYF
size: -
J: TRBJ2-3
D: TRBD2
V: TRBV5-1

DNA: TGTGCCAGCAGCCAAGATCAGGGGGTCCCGGAGCAGTACTTC
CDR3: CASSQDQGVPEQYF
size: once
J: TRBJ2-7
D: TRBD1
V: TRBV4-2

DNA: TGTGCCATCCCGGGTCCCGACGATCAGCCCCAGCATTTT
CDR3: CAIPGPDDQPQHF
size: -
J: TRBJ1-5
D: -
V: TRBV10-3

DNA: TGTGCCAGTACCTCTAGCGGGAGACCCTACAATGAGCAGTTCTTC
CDR3: CASTSSGRPYNEQFF
size: -
J: TRBJ2-1
D: TRBD2
V: TRBV19

DNA: TGCGCCAGCCGAAGGGAGGGGGGACCGAGCTCCTACGAGCAGTACTTC
CDR3: CASRREGGPSSYEQYF
size: -
J: TRBJ2-7
D: -
V: TRBV5-1

DNA: TGTGCCAGCAGACAGGAGCCTAATGAAAAACTGTTTTTT
CDR3: CASRQEPNEKLFF
size: -
J: TRBJ1-4
D: -
V: TRBV2

DNA: TGCGCCAGCAGCCAAGCACATCTTAACACTGAAGCTTTCTTT
CDR3: CASSQAHLNTEAFF
size: few
J: TRBJ1-1
D: -
V: TRBV4-3

DNA: TGTGCCAGCAGCTTAGTGGAGGGACGCAATGAAAAACTGTTTTTT
CDR3: CASSLVEGRNEKLFF
size: once
J: TRBJ1-4
D: -
V: TRBV7-6

DNA: TGTGCCAGCTCCGCCGGGACTAGCGCACAAGAGACCCAGTACTTC
CDR3: CASSAGTSAQETQYF
size: -
J: TRBJ2-5
D: TRBD2
V: TRBV6-6

DNA: TGTGCCAGTACACCAAGACACAGTGACTATGGCTACACCTTC
CDR3: CASTPRHSDYGYTF
size: -
J: TRBJ1-2
D: -
V: TRBV19

DNA: TGTGCCAGCAGCATTGACAGGGCTGGGGCCAACGTCCTGACTTTC
CDR3: CASSIDRAGANVLTF
size: -
J: TRBJ2-6
D: TRBD1
V: TRBV27

DNA: TGTGCCAGCAACTACAACAACGAGCAGTACTTC
CDR3: CASNYNNEQYF
size: -
J: TRBJ2-7
D: -
V: TRBV6-1

DNA: TGTGCCAGCAGCCCGACCGCCGGGACAGGGGGCCGGAGTTCCTACGAGCAGTACTTC
CDR3: CASSPTAGTGGRSSYEQYF
size: -
J: TRBJ2-7
D: TRBD1
V: TRBV7-9

DNA: TGTGCCAGCAGGACGGAAGCCGTGGGGGGCTATGGCTACACCTTC
CDR3: CASRTEAVGGYGYTF
size: -
J: TRBJ1-2
D: -
V: TRBV5-6

DNA: TGTGCCAGCAGCGACCTACCCCGGAGGGAAAAGACCCAGTACTTC
CDR3: CASSDLPRREKTQYF
size: -
J: TRBJ2-5
D: -
V: TRBV7-9

DNA: TGTGCCAGCAGTTTAATTAGGAACACCGGGGAGCTGTTTTTT
CDR3: CASSLIRNTGELFF
size: -
J: TRBJ2-2
D: -
V: TRBV27

DNA: TGTGCCAGCAGCTCCCAAAGGGGTACTGAAGCTTTCTTT
CDR3: CASSSQRGTEAFF
size: -
J: TRBJ1-1
D: -
V: TRBV7-2

DNA: TGTGCCATCAGTGCGGCACAGGGCTGGGGCTACACCTTC
CDR3: CAISAAQGWGYTF
size: -
J: TRBJ1-2
D: -
V: TRBV10-3

DNA: TGTGCCAGTCGAGGTTCGGAGAGTCGCACAGATACGCAGTATTTT
CDR3: CASRGSESRTDTQYF
size: -
J: TRBJ2-3
D: -
V: TRBV19

DNA: TGTGCCAGCAGCTTGGCCGAATCCTACAATGAGCAGTTCTTC
CDR3: CASSLAESYNEQFF
size: -
J: TRBJ2-1
D: -
V: TRBV7-2

DNA: TGTGCCAGCAGTGAAGCCTTCAGTGTTTATGGCTACACCTTC
CDR3: CASSEAFSVYGYTF
size: -
J: TRBJ1-2
D: -
V: TRBV2

DNA: TGTGCCAGCAGCCGAACCAACAGTGAAGCTTTCTTT
CDR3: CASSRTNSEAFF
size: once
J: TRBJ1-1
D: -
V: TRBV5-6

DNA: TGTGCCAGCAGCTCCTTTATGAACTATGGCTACACCTTC
CDR3: CASSSFMNYGYTF
size: -
J: TRBJ1-2
D: -
V: TRBV7-9

DNA: TGCGCCAGCAGCCAAGGGGGGGGACAGGCTGACGAGCAGTACTTC
CDR3: CASSQGGGQADEQYF
size: -
J: TRBJ2-7
D: -
V: TRBV4-3

DNA: TGTGCCAGCAGCTTGGCCAGAAACACCATATATTTT
CDR3: CASSLARNTIYF
size: -
J: TRBJ1-3
D: -
V: TRBV5-6

DNA: TGTGCCAGCAGTTACAGGCAGGGGGCCAATGAGCAGTTCTTC
CDR3: CASSYRQGANEQFF
size: few
J: TRBJ2-1
D: TRBD1
V: TRBV6-5

DNA: TGTGCCAGCAGTTATTCGCTAGCGGGAGGAGTGGGTGAGCAGTTCTTC
CDR3: CASSYSLAGGVGEQFF
size: -
J: TRBJ2-1
D: TRBD2
V: TRBV6-5

DNA: TGTGCCAGCAGCCGACAGGTGGGGTCGGGGCCCCAGCATTTT
CDR3: CASSRQVGSGPQHF
size: -
J: TRBJ1-5
D: -
V: TRBV5-6

DNA: TGTGCCAGCAGCGTTTTTCCCTACACTGAAGCTTTCTTT
CDR3: CASSVFPYTEAFF
size: -
J: TRBJ1-1
D: -
V: TRBV9

DNA: TGCGCCAGCAGCCCCCGGGCGGGAGGGGGCTACAATGAGCAGTTCTTC
CDR3: CASSPRAGGGYNEQFF
size: -
J: TRBJ2-1
D: TRBD2
V: TRBV5-1

DNA: TGTGCCAGCAGCTTAGGGGGAGGCTACAATGAGCAGTTCTTC
CDR3: CASSLGGGYNEQFF
size: -
J: TRBJ2-1
D: -
V: TRBV7-8

DNA: TGTGCCAGCGCTCCACTAGCGCAGGGCAATGAGCAGTTCTTC
CDR3: CASAPLAQGNEQFF
size: few
J: TRBJ2-1
D: TRBD2
V: TRBV6-4

DNA: TGTGCCAGCAGTGTGGACAGGGAATATGGCTACACCTTC
CDR3: CASSVDREYGYTF
size: -
J: TRBJ1-2
D: TRBD1
V: TRBV6-1

DNA: TGTGCCAGTACGAACGAGCCGGGACTCAGTAATACGCAGTATTTT
CDR3: CASTNEPGLSNTQYF
size: -
J: TRBJ2-3
D: -
V: TRBV6-1

DNA: TGCGCCAGCAGCCAGACGGACATTTTAATCGGAGGCTACACCTTC
CDR3: CASSQTDILIGGYTF
size: -
J: TRBJ1-2
D: -
V: TRBV4-1

DNA: TGCGCCAGCAGCCAAGTTGACCTGGCGGGAGAAGAGACCCAGTACTTC
CDR3: CASSQVDLAGEETQYF
size: -
J: TRBJ2-5
D: TRBD2
V: TRBV4-1

DNA: TGTGCCAGCAGCTTAGAGACAGTAAACCAGCCCCAGCATTTT
CDR3: CASSLETVNQPQHF
size: -
J: TRBJ1-5
D: -
V: TRBV7-8

DNA: TGTGCCAGCTCACTCACAGACACCGGGGAGCTGTTTTTT
CDR3: CASSLTDTGELFF
size: -
J: TRBJ2-2
D: -
V: TRBV18

DNA: TGCGCCAGCAGCTTGGTTGCAGGAATGAACACTGAAGCTTTCTTT
CDR3: CASSLVAGMNTEAFF
size: -
J: TRBJ1-1
D: -
V: TRBV5-1